These 13 T cell receptor beta chains were all obtained from the same sample, sequenced in a study of cytomegalovirus exposure and HLA in healthy donors. PCR amplification relied on 60 Vbeta primers (plus 13 Jbeta primers). The repertoire was sequenced with immunoSEQ multiplex PCR; TCRdb's copy has only in-frame clones and lacks some. Counted here are around 180,000 clones, approximately 84% occurring once; the ten biggest clones make up approximately 0.26%. Sequences were obtained from PBMCs. The receptors originated from a boy aged 5-17 years in good health and CMV-seronegative.

The chain is built from TRBV5-1 and TRBJ2-3; D not resolved. Germline values: CDR1 SGHRS, CDR2 YFSETQ. V gave up 4 bases and J gave up 2 bases, with 5 bases separating them. CDR3 size: 12 residues. In DNA, the CDR3 is TGCGCCAGCAGCGTCAACACAGATACGCAGTATTTT. Residues: CASSVNTDTQYF.

V is TRBV7-8 and J is TRBJ1-5; the match to TRBD1 covers 7 bases. V gave up 4 bases and J gave up 0 bases; unmatched junction bases: 12. CDR1 and CDR2 (germline): SGHVS, FQNEAQ. This CDR3 contains 18 residues. This CDR3 reads CASSSTRGTDISNQPQHF. DNA of the CDR3: TGTGCCAGCAGCTCTACACGTGGGACAGATATTAGCAATCAGCCCCAGCATTTT.

The chain has TRBV19 and TRBJ1-2, with 7 bases lining up with TRBD1. The CDR3 covers 16 residues. From germline, CDR1 is LNHDA and CDR2 SQIVND (reference sequence). V lost 7 bases to trimming and J lost 5 bases; unmatched junction nucleotides: 16. Here the CDR3 reads CASTAPRKGGGYGYTF. The CDR3 DNA reads TGTGCCAGTACCGCTCCTCGTAAAGGGGGCGGGTATGGCTACACCTTC.

This rearrangement joins TRBV5-1 to TRBJ1-5; D may be TRBD1 (5 bases). V was cut by 1 base and J by 5 bases, with 10 bases left in between. This CDR3 has 14 residues. Germline-derived CDR1 and CDR2 are SGHRS and YFSETQ. CDR3 in amino acids: CASSLLGGDQPQHF. CDR3 coding DNA: TGCGCCAGCAGCTTGTTGGGAGGGGATCAGCCCCAGCATTTT.

The chain is built from TRBV4-1 and TRBJ1-6; D call uncertain. V was pared by 1 base and J by 0 bases, with 16 bases between. Germline values: CDR1 MGHRA, CDR2 YSYEKL. The length of the CDR3 is 19 residues. CDR3 coding DNA: TGCGCCAGCAGCCAAGTTCCCCCTAAGGAGCGCTCCTATAATTCACCCCTCCACTTT. Translation gives CASSQVPPKERSYNSPLHF.

There are a few counts of this clone. The chain carries TRBV6-1 and TRBJ1-1, with D possibly matching TRBD1 (5 bases). The CDR3 runs to 14 residues. The ends were cut back, 3 bases at V and 1 base at J, with 9 bases in the middle. Germline CDR1 is MNHNS and CDR2 is SASEGT. The DNA of the CDR3 is TGTGCCAGCAGTGATACAGGCTGGAACACTGAAGCTTTCTTT. Translated: CASSDTGWNTEAFF.

The rearrangement joins TRBV5-5 to TRBJ1-2; 7 bases agree with TRBD1. Germline values: CDR1 SGHKS, CDR2 YYEKEE (reference sequence). The CDR3 covers 19 residues. Trimming took 3 bases from V and 1 from J; bases not matched to a gene: 18. DNA for the CDR3: TGTGCCAGCAGCTCCGGGACAGACCTAGTCCCCATAGATAACTATGGCTACACCTTC. Encoded protein: CASSSGTDLVPIDNYGYTF.

The chain links TRBV18 to TRBJ1-2; TRBD1 might be the D (5 bases). The germline CDR1 and CDR2 sequences are KGHSH and LQKENI. The CDR3 contains 14 residues. V lost 3 bases, J lost 5 bases, and 13 bases lay in between. CDR3 coding DNA: TGTGCCAGCTCACCGCCGGGGGGGGGATATGGCTACACCTTC. Protein: CASSPPGGGYGYTF. Supplemented by reference TRBV18 and TRBJ1-2, the full variable domain reads NAGVMQNPRHLVRRRGQEARLRCSPMKGHSHVYWYRQLPEEGLKFMVYLQKENIIDESGMPKERFSAEFPKEGPSILRIQQVVRGDSAAYFCASSPPGGGYGYTFGSGTRLTVV.

In the case of this clone: Other DNA sequences of this sample code for an identical CDR3. The V gene is TRBV19, the J gene TRBJ1-1, with D maybe TRBD1 (5 bases). CDR1 LNHDA and CDR2 SQIVND come from the germline V gene (reference sequence). This CDR3 comprises 14 residues. The V gene lost 1 base and the J gene lost 1 base, with 7 bases spanning the gap. CDR3: CASSIGQGNTEAFF. The CDR3 DNA reads TGTGCCAGTAGTATAGGGCAGGGGAACACTGAAGCTTTCTTT.

This chain connects TRBV19 to TRBJ1-6, with a tentative D call TRBD1 (6 bases). Germline V gives CDR1 LNHDA, CDR2 SQIVND (reference sequence). This CDR3 has 16 amino acids. V was cut by 9 bases and J by 4 bases, with 19 bases left in between. The CDR3, as DNA: TGTGCCAGCCAGCCGGGACACCTATTATATAATTCACCCCTCCACTTT. Encoded protein: CASQPGHLLYNSPLHF.

The rearrangement joins TRBV4-3 to TRBJ1-2; D is perhaps TRBD1 (6 bases). The CDR3 spans 14 residues. V lost 2 bases and J 8 bases, leaving 15 bases between the germline ends. Germline V gene sequence: CDR1 LGHNA, CDR2 YSLEER. This CDR3 is CASSQRGRGEGYTF. CDR3 nucleotides: TGCGCCAGCAGCCAAAGGGGCAGGGGAGAGGGCTACACCTTC.

In this sample, this clone turned up once. V is TRBV6-6 and J is TRBJ2-1; 11 bases map to TRBD2. The J segment lost 5 bases and the V segment lost 8 bases, leaving 2 bases of the junction unmatched. Looked up from germline, CDR1 is MNHNY and CDR2 is SVGAGI (reference sequence). This CDR3 is 13 amino acids long. CDR3 sequence (DNA): TGTGCCAGCCTAGCGGGGGGCGACAATGAGCAGTTCTTC. It encodes CASLAGGDNEQFF.

The rearrangement joins TRBV27 to TRBJ2-5; the match to TRBD2 covers 7 bases. CDR3 length equals 18 residues. Germline V CDR1 and CDR2: MNHEY, SMNVEV (reference sequence). V lost 6 bases and J lost 2; bases outside the gene matches: 18. The CDR3, as DNA: TGTGCCAGCAGCGACTTTGTCGAGGGGCGGGGGTTACAAGAGACCCAGTACTTC. Amino acids: CASSDFVEGRGLQETQYF.